Listed below are T cell receptor beta chains from one sample, sequenced in a study of control samples from healthy donors and cancer patients. The method was immunoSEQ multiplex PCR; TCRdb's version includes in-frame clones alone and lacks a portion of them. The sample holds fewer than 500,000 clones, 90% seen once. The sequencing sample was made of PBMCs. Every receptor here comes from a man between 35 and 55 years old with head and neck cancer. Both conserved end residues are part of each CDR3. The order of the fields is D gene, V gene, CDR3 length, J gene, clone size, CDR3 protein. D genes are given only for firm matches. Some rows have no size entry. The others give once, few or many, or a class for an expanded clone.

d_gene: TRBD2
v_gene: TRBV4-2
len: 17
j_gene: TRBJ2-5
abundance: NA
CDR3aa: CASSQVGLAGGGETQYF

d_gene: TRBD1
v_gene: TRBV12-5
len: 15
j_gene: TRBJ2-1
abundance: NA
CDR3aa: CASGLGGTGLNEQFF

d_gene: NA
v_gene: TRBV18
len: 14
j_gene: TRBJ2-5
abundance: NA
CDR3aa: CASSPTEGQETQYF

d_gene: TRBD2
v_gene: TRBV7-2
len: 15
j_gene: TRBJ2-1
abundance: NA
CDR3aa: CASSFLNGLAGEQFF

d_gene: NA
v_gene: TRBV11-2
len: 13
j_gene: TRBJ2-1
abundance: NA
CDR3aa: CASSPGTFNEQFF

d_gene: NA
v_gene: TRBV28
len: 14
j_gene: TRBJ1-2
abundance: once
CDR3aa: CASSGELALYGYTF

d_gene: NA
v_gene: TRBV2
len: 12
j_gene: TRBJ2-1
abundance: once
CDR3aa: CASQPRDNEQFF

d_gene: NA
v_gene: TRBV4-1
len: 15
j_gene: TRBJ1-4
abundance: once
CDR3aa: CASSPFSTVNEKLFF

d_gene: NA
v_gene: TRBV5-1
len: 14
j_gene: TRBJ1-1
abundance: NA
CDR3aa: CASSPGRGNTEAFF

d_gene: NA
v_gene: TRBV28
len: 16
j_gene: TRBJ1-3
abundance: NA
CDR3aa: CASSLTTTAGGHTIYF

d_gene: TRBD1
v_gene: TRBV14
len: 16
j_gene: TRBJ1-4
abundance: NA
CDR3aa: CASSLEGGTANEKLFF

d_gene: TRBD1
v_gene: TRBV2
len: 15
j_gene: TRBJ1-4
abundance: once
CDR3aa: CASSSQTGWNEKLFF

d_gene: TRBD1
v_gene: TRBV7-2
len: 16
j_gene: TRBJ2-1
abundance: once
CDR3aa: CASSPSLDRGPNEQFF

d_gene: TRBD1
v_gene: TRBV27
len: 13
j_gene: TRBJ1-1
abundance: NA
CDR3aa: CASSRTGGTEAFF

d_gene: NA
v_gene: TRBV5-1
len: 15
j_gene: TRBJ1-6
abundance: NA
CDR3aa: CASSAPGVRGSPLHF

d_gene: NA
v_gene: TRBV28
len: 12
j_gene: TRBJ2-7
abundance: NA
CDR3aa: CATSDSSYEQYF

d_gene: NA
v_gene: TRBV29-1
len: 11
j_gene: TRBJ2-7
abundance: NA
CDR3aa: CSVETGAISYF

d_gene: NA
v_gene: TRBV30
len: 15
j_gene: TRBJ1-3
abundance: NA
CDR3aa: CAWSVHQTSGNTIYF

d_gene: TRBD1
v_gene: TRBV9
len: 17
j_gene: TRBJ2-3
abundance: few
CDR3aa: CASSVSSGQGFTDTQYF

d_gene: NA
v_gene: TRBV29-1
len: 14
j_gene: TRBJ1-3
abundance: NA
CDR3aa: CSGWAGNSGNTIYF

d_gene: NA
v_gene: TRBV2
len: 11
j_gene: TRBJ1-1
abundance: NA
CDR3aa: CASVQGSEAFF

d_gene: NA
v_gene: TRBV12-3/TRBV12-4
len: 12
j_gene: TRBJ1-4
abundance: NA
CDR3aa: CASTLDSVKLFF

d_gene: NA
v_gene: TRBV6-1
len: 16
j_gene: TRBJ1-6
abundance: once
CDR3aa: CASSETTRRAHSPLHF

d_gene: TRBD1
v_gene: TRBV12-5
len: 14
j_gene: TRBJ1-2
abundance: NA
CDR3aa: CASGPDRGLWGYTF

d_gene: NA
v_gene: TRBV7-3
len: 14
j_gene: TRBJ2-1
abundance: NA
CDR3aa: CASSSQGGWNEQFF

d_gene: NA
v_gene: TRBV9
len: 15
j_gene: TRBJ2-2
abundance: NA
CDR3aa: CASRETLGNTGELFF

d_gene: TRBD1
v_gene: TRBV29-1
len: 13
j_gene: TRBJ1-4
abundance: NA
CDR3aa: CSVSTGSREKLFF

d_gene: TRBD2
v_gene: TRBV9
len: 17
j_gene: TRBJ2-1
abundance: NA
CDR3aa: CASSVAFERGGLNEQFF

d_gene: NA
v_gene: TRBV27
len: 14
j_gene: TRBJ1-1
abundance: once
CDR3aa: CASRTLGVGTEAFF

d_gene: NA
v_gene: TRBV27
len: 13
j_gene: TRBJ1-5
abundance: NA
CDR3aa: CASSLSSNQPQHF

d_gene: NA
v_gene: TRBV18
len: 14
j_gene: TRBJ1-4
abundance: NA
CDR3aa: CASSPLVATGGLFF

d_gene: NA
v_gene: TRBV6-2/TRBV6-3
len: 17
j_gene: TRBJ2-7
abundance: NA
CDR3aa: CASSYSGSWGSTYEQYF

d_gene: NA
v_gene: TRBV29-1
len: 12
j_gene: TRBJ1-1
abundance: NA
CDR3aa: CSESPSNTEAFF

d_gene: TRBD2
v_gene: TRBV19
len: 16
j_gene: TRBJ2-7
abundance: NA
CDR3aa: CASSIDLSLAGDEQYF

d_gene: NA
v_gene: TRBV12-3/TRBV12-4
len: 13
j_gene: TRBJ2-7
abundance: once
CDR3aa: CASSSDSTYEQYF

d_gene: NA
v_gene: TRBV23-1
len: 16
j_gene: TRBJ1-5
abundance: NA
CDR3aa: CASSPYFTHHRSTQHF

d_gene: NA
v_gene: TRBV5-1
len: 14
j_gene: TRBJ1-1
abundance: NA
CDR3aa: CASSLEAPNTEAFF

d_gene: NA
v_gene: TRBV28
len: 17
j_gene: TRBJ2-7
abundance: NA
CDR3aa: CASSLTLQGGALGEQYF

d_gene: NA
v_gene: TRBV9
len: 12
j_gene: TRBJ2-5
abundance: NA
CDR3aa: CASSKYQETQYF

d_gene: NA
v_gene: TRBV27
len: 15
j_gene: TRBJ1-5
abundance: NA
CDR3aa: CASSSMVSSNQPQHF

d_gene: NA
v_gene: TRBV6-1
len: 15
j_gene: TRBJ1-3
abundance: NA
CDR3aa: CASSEHRPSGNTIYF

d_gene: NA
v_gene: TRBV7-2
len: 14
j_gene: TRBJ1-2
abundance: NA
CDR3aa: CASSKAKTGYGYTF

d_gene: TRBD2
v_gene: TRBV19
len: 16
j_gene: TRBJ2-3
abundance: NA
CDR3aa: CASSPSTSGSTDTQYF

d_gene: NA
v_gene: TRBV6-2/TRBV6-3
len: 16
j_gene: TRBJ1-2
abundance: NA
CDR3aa: CASSLNDGGVSYGYTF

d_gene: NA
v_gene: TRBV28
len: 14
j_gene: TRBJ2-1
abundance: many
CDR3aa: CASVRVLGNNEQFF

d_gene: NA
v_gene: TRBV7-6
len: 11
j_gene: TRBJ2-1
abundance: once
CDR3aa: CASSLKLEQFF

d_gene: NA
v_gene: TRBV27
len: 16
j_gene: TRBJ2-1
abundance: NA
CDR3aa: CASSLTGLLTYNEQFF

d_gene: NA
v_gene: TRBV5-4
len: 14
j_gene: TRBJ1-5
abundance: NA
CDR3aa: CASSQGDQNGPQHF

d_gene: NA
v_gene: TRBV11-2
len: 15
j_gene: TRBJ2-2
abundance: NA
CDR3aa: CASSLDTTLLGELFF

d_gene: NA
v_gene: TRBV6-1
len: 15
j_gene: TRBJ1-2
abundance: once
CDR3aa: CASSDAGTITPGYTF

d_gene: NA
v_gene: TRBV7-2
len: 14
j_gene: TRBJ2-7
abundance: NA
CDR3aa: CASSTGSRFYEQYF

d_gene: NA
v_gene: TRBV3-1/TRBV3-2
len: 14
j_gene: TRBJ2-7
abundance: NA
CDR3aa: CASSPLRSTGEQYF

d_gene: NA
v_gene: TRBV14
len: 15
j_gene: TRBJ2-2
abundance: NA
CDR3aa: CASSLRHPNTGELFF

d_gene: NA
v_gene: TRBV2
len: 13
j_gene: TRBJ1-1
abundance: NA
CDR3aa: CASRQMANTEAFF

d_gene: NA
v_gene: TRBV4-1
len: 16
j_gene: TRBJ1-4
abundance: NA
CDR3aa: CASSQALTGRREKLFF